Given below is one TCR beta chain in context. Profiling relied on immunoSEQ multiplex PCR, and the TCRdb table lists in-frame clones only, not all of them. This repertoire shows hundreds of thousands of clones, approximately 77% found once; its top ten account for more than 10%. The CDR3 has 12 residues. The V gene's germline CDR1 is GTSNPN and CDR2 SVGIG (reference sequence). The ends were cut back, 2 bases at V and 7 bases at J, with 9 bases in the middle. Extraction of genomic DNA in unsorted samples used about 90 million PBMCs. The data originate from a study of shared clonotypes between healthy human individuals.

The receptor was isolated from a woman aged 40 to 50 in good health. Some clones in this sample may be carry-over from other donors' samples. Sequencing was done on a sample of PBMCs. The V call is TRBV30, the J call TRBJ2-1, with a possible D match to TRBD1 (6 bases). This chain's CDR3 is CAWSIRGNEQFF. CDR3 coding DNA: TGTGCCTGGAGTATCAGGGGTAATGAGCAGTTCTTC.